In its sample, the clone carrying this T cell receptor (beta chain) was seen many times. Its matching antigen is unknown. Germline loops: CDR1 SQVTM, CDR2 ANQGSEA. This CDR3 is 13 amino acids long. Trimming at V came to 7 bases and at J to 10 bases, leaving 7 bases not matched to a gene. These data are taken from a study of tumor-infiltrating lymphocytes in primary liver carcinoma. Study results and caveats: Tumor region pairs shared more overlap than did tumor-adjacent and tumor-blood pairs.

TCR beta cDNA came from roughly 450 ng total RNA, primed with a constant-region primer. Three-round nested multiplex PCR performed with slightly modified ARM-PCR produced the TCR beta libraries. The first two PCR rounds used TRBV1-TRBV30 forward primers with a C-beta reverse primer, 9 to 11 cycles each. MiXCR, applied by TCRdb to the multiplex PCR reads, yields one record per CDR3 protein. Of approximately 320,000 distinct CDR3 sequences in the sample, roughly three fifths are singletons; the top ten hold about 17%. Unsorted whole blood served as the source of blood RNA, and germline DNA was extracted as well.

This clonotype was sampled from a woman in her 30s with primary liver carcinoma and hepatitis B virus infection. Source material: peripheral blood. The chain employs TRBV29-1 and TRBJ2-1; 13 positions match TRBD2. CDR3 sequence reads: CSAPGTSGNEQFF. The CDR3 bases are TGCAGCGCCCCGGGGACTAGCGGGAACGAGCAGTTCTTC.